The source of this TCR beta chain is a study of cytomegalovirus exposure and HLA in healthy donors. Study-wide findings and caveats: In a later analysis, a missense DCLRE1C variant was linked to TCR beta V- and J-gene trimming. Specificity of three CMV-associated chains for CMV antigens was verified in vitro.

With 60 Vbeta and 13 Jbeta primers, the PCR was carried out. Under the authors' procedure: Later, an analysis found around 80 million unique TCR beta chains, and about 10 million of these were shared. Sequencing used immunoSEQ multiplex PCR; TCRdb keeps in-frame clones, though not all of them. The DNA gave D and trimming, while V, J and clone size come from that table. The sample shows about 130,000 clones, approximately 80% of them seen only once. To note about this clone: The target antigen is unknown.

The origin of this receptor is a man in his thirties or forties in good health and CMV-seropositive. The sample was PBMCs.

CDR3 loop: CASSLDREREAFF. CDR3 nucleotides: TGCGCCAGCAGCTTAGACAGGGAGCGTGAAGCTTTCTTT. This chain joins TRBV5-1 and TRBJ1-1; 7 bases map to TRBD1. Germline loops: CDR1 SGHRS, CDR2 YFSETQ. This CDR3 region has 13 residues. V gave up 2 bases and J gave up 7 bases; unmatched junction bases: 5.